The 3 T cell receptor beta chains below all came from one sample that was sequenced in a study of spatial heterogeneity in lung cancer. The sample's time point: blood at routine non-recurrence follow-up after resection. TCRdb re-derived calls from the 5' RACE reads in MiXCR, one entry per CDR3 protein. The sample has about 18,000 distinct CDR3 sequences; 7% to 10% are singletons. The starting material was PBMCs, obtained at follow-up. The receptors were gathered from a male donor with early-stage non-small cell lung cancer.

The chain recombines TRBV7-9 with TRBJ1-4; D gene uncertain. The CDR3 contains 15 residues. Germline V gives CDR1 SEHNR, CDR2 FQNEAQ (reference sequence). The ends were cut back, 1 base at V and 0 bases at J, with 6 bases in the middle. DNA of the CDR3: TGTGCCAGCAGCTTAGTGCAGACAACTAATGAAAAACTGTTTTTT. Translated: CASSLVQTTNEKLFF.

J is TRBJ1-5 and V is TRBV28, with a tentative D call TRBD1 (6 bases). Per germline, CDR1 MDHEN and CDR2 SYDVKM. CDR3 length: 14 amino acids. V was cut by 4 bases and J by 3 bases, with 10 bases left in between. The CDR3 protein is CASSSTGPNQPQHF. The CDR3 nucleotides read TGTGCCAGCAGTTCGACAGGACCCAATCAGCCCCAGCATTTT.

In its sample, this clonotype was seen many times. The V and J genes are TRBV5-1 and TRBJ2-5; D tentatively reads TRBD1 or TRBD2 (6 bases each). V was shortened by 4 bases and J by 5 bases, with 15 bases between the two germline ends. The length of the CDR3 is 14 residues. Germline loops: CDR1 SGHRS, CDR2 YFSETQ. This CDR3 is CASSPSGARETQYF. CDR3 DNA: TGCGCCAGCAGCCCCTCGGGGGCACGGGAGACCCAGTACTTC.